This T cell receptor (beta chain) was captured by sequencing in a study of blood T cell repertoires in COVID-19. In the study overall: COVID-19 samples from acute and convalescent phases originated in the United States, Italy and Spain. PBMCs, B-cell-depleted T cells, or T cells provided the cDNA or gDNA that made up the material.

How the authors handled the data: Amplification of reference gene primers provided the estimated nucleated cell counts. Assay used: immunoSEQ multiplex PCR; TCRdb lists only in-frame clones, some missing. From that table come the V and J calls and clone size; the DNA was used to work out D and trimming. The sample consists of 120,000 or so clones, 70% to 75% of them appearing once. J gave up 8 bases and V 3 bases, and 4 bases lay outside the gene matches. Germline CDR1 and CDR2: SGHTA and FQGTGA. The CDR3 spans 15 residues. The clonotype comes from a man between 60 and 70 years old with acute or convalescent COVID-19. What was sequenced was peripheral blood. The chain recombines TRBV7-3 with TRBJ2-1, with 13 bases lining up with TRBD2. This CDR3 reads CASSLTSGGPHEQFF. CDR3 bases: TGTGCCAGCAGCTTGACTAGCGGGGGGCCCCATGAGCAGTTCTTC.